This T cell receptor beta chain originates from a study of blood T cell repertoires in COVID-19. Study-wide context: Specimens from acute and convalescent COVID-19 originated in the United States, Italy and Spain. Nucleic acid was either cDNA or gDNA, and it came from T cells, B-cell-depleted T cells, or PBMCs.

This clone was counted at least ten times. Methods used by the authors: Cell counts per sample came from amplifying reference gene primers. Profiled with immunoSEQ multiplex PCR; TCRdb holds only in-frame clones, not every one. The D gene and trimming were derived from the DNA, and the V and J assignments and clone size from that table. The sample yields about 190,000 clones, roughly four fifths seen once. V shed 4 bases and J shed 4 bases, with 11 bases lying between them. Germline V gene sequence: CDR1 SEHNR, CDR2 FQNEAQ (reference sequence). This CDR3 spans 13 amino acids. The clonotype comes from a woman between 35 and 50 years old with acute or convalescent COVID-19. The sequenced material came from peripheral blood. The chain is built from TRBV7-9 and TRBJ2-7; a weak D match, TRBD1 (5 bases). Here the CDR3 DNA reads TGTGCCAGCAGCTCAGGGAATCTTTACGAGCAGTACTTC. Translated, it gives CASSSGNLYEQYF.